This T cell receptor (beta chain) was sequenced during a study of T cell responses to AZD1222 COVID-19 vaccine. Study-level points and caveats: Clonal diversity was possibly underestimated; the donors were predominantly white British and more often female. Vaccination with two AZD1222 doses was followed by a rise in Spike-specific TCR breadth and depth. Vaccine-related CD4 TCRs covered spike, predominating at 160-218 and 743-854.

Per germline, CDR1 SGHKS and CDR2 YYEKEE (reference sequence). CDR3 length: 16 residues. V lost 1 base and J lost 0, with 12 bases in between. A note on this clone: Its antigen is still unknown.

Assay used: immunoSEQ multiplex PCR; TCRdb lists only in-frame clones, some missing. The sample has 110,000 to 150,000 clones; more than 75% are singletons. The TCR originated in an adult who received the AZD1222 COVID-19 vaccine. The J gene is TRBJ2-3, the V gene TRBV5-5; D unclear. Here the sequenced sample was peripheral blood, taken 28 days after the second AZD1222 dose. The chain's CDR3 is CASSLQQTASTDTQYF. CDR3 in DNA: TGTGCCAGCAGCTTGCAACAGACGGCTAGCACAGATACGCAGTATTTT.